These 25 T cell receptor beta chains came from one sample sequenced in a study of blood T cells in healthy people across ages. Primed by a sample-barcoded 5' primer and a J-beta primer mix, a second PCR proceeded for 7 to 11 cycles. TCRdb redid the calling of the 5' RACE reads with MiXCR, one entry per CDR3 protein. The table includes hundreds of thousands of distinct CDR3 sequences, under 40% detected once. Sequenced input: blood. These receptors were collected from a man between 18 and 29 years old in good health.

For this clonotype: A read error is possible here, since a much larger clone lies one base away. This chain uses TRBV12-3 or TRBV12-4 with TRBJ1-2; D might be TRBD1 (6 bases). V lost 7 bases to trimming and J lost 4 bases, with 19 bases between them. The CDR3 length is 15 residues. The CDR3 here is CASTIGGGGLYGYTF. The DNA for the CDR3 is TGTGCCAGCACCATCGGGGGCGGGGGACTCTATGGCTACACCTTC.

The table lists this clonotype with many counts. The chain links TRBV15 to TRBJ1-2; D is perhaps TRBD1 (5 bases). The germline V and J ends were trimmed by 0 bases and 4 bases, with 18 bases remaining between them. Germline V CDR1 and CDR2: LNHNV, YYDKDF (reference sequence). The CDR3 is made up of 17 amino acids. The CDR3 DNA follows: TGTGCCACCAGCAGAGATTATGGGGGACGGGCGGTCTATGGCTACACCTTC. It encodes CATSRDYGGRAVYGYTF.

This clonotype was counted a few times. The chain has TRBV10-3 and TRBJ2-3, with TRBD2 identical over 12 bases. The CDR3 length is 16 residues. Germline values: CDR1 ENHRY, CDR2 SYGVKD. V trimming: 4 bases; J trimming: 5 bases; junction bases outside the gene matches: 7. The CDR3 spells CAISGETSGGQDTQYF. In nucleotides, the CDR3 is TGTGCCATCAGTGGGGAGACTAGCGGGGGCCAAGATACGCAGTATTTT.

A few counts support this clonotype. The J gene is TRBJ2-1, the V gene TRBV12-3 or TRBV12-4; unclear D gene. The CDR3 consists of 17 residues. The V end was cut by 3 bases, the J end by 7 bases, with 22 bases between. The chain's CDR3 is CASSFLLTGPPWNEQFF. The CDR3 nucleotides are TGTGCCAGCAGTTTTCTTCTCACGGGCCCCCCGTGGAATGAGCAGTTCTTC.

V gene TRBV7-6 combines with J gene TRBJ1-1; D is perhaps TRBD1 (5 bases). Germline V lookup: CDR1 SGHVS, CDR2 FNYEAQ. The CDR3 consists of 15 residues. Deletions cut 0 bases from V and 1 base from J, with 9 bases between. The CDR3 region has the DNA TGTGCCAGCAGCTTAGCAAGTACAGGGAACACTGAAGCTTTCTTT. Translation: CASSLASTGNTEAFF.

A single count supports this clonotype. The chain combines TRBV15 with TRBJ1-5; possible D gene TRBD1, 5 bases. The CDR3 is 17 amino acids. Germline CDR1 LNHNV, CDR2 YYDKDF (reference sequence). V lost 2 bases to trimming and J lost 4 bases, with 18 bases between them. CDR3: CATSRLKAGTLNQPQHF. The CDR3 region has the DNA TGTGCCACCAGCAGATTAAAGGCAGGGACCCTGAATCAGCCCCAGCATTTT.

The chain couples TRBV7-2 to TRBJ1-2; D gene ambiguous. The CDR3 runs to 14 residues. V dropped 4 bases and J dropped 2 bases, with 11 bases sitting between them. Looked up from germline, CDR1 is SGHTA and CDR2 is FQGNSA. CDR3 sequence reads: CASSSRQSNYGYTF. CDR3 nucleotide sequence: TGTGCCAGCAGCTCCCGGCAGTCAAACTATGGCTACACCTTC.

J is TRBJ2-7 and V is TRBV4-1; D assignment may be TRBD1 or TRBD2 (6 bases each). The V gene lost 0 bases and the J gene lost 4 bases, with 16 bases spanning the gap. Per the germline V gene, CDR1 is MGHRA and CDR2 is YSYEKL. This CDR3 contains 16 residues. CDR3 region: CASSQDEGGTLYEQYF. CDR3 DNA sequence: TGCGCCAGCAGCCAAGACGAGGGGGGAACCCTTTACGAGCAGTACTTC.

The CDR3 is CASSLVGGHDNEQFF. The CDR3 DNA sequence: TGTGCCAGCAGTCTCGTAGGGGGCCACGACAATGAGCAGTTCTTC. The J gene is TRBJ2-1, the V gene TRBV7-9, with 7 bases lining up with TRBD1. Germline V gives CDR1 SEHNR, CDR2 FQNEAQ (reference sequence). V shed 6 bases, J shed 5 bases, and the junction held 10 bases outside the gene matches. This CDR3 is 15 amino acids long.

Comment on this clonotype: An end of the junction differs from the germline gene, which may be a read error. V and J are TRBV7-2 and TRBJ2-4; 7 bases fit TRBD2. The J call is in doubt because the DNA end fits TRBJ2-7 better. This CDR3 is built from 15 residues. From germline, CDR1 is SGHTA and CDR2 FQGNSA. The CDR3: CAGSLAGRYYAEQYF. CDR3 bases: TGTGCCGGCAGCTTAGCGGGCAGATACTATGCCGAGCAGTACTTC.

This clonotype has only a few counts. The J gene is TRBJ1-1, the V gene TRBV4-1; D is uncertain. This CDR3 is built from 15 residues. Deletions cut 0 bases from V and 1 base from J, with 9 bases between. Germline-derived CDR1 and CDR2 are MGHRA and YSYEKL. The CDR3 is CASSQEGQTNTEAFF. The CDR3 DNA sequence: TGCGCCAGCAGCCAAGAAGGGCAGACGAACACTGAAGCTTTCTTT.

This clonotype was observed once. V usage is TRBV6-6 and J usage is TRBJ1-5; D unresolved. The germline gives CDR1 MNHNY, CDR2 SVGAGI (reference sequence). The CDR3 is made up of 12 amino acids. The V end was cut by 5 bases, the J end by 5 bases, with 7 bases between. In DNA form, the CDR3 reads TGTGCCAGCAGTCCAATAGATCAGCCCCAGCATTTT. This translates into CASSPIDQPQHF.

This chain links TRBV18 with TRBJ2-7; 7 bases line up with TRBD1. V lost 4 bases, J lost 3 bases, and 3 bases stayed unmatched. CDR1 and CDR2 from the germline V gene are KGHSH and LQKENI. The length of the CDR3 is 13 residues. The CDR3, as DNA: TGTGCCAGCTCACAGGGGGCCAACTACGAGCAGTACTTC. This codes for CASSQGANYEQYF.

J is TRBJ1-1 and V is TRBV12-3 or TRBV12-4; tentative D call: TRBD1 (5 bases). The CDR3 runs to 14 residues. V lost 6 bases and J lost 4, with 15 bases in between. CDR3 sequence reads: CASSFPTGGTEAFF. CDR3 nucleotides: TGTGCCAGCAGCTTCCCGACTGGGGGCACTGAAGCTTTCTTT.

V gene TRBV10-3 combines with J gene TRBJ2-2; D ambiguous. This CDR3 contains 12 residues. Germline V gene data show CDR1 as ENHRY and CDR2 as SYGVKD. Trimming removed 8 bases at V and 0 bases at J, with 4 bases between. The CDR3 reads CAIRPNTGELFF. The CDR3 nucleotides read TGTGCCATCCGTCCGAACACCGGGGAGCTGTTTTTT.

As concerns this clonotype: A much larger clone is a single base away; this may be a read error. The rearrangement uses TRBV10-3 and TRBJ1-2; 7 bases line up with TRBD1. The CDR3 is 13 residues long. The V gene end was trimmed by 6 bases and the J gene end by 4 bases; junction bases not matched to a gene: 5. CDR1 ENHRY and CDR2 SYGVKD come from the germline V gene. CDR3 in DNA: TGTGCCATCAGCGGGACAGCGCGCTATGGCTACACCTTC. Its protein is CAISGTARYGYTF.

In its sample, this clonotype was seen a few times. The CDR3 protein is CASSPPPSYNEQYF. DNA for the CDR3: TGTGCCAGCTCACCACCTCCCTCCTACAATGAGCAGTACTTC. The chain couples TRBV18 to TRBJ2-1; D unclear. Matching the DNA end better, TRBJ2-7 makes the J call doubtful. The germline V gene has CDR1 KGHSH and CDR2 LQKENI. The CDR3 consists of 14 residues.

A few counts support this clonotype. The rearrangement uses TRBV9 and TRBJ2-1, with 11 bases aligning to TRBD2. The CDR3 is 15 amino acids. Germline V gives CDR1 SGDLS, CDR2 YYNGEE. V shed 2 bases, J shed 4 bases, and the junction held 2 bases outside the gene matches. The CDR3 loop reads CASSVVAGGYNEQFF. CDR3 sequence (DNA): TGTGCCAGCAGCGTCGTAGCGGGGGGGTACAATGAGCAGTTCTTC.

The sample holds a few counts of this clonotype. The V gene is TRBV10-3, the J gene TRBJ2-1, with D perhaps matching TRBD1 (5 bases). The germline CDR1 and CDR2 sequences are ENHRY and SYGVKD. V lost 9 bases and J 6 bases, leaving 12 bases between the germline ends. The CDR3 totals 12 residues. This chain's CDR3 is CAMGQGTNEQFF. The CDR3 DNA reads TGTGCCATGGGCCAGGGAACCAATGAGCAGTTCTTC.

CDR3 region: CASSSGQDNYGYTF. The CDR3 DNA sequence: TGTGCCAGCAGCTCTGGACAGGATAACTATGGCTACACCTTC. V gene TRBV4-2 combines with J gene TRBJ1-2; 7 bases map to TRBD1. Trimming removed 5 bases from V and 1 base from J; junction bases left unmatched: 4. The CDR3 loop spans 14 amino acids. Germline V gene data show CDR1 as LGHNA and CDR2 as YNFKEQ.

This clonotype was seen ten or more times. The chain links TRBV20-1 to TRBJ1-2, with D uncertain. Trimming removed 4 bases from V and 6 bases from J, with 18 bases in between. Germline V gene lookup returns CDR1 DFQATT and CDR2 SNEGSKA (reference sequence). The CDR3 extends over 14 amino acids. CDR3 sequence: CSAKTVGGYDGYTF. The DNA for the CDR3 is TGCAGTGCTAAAACCGTCGGAGGCTATGATGGCTACACCTTC.

CDR3 sequence (DNA): TGTGCCAGCAGTTTGGAGGGGGTCCCGACAGATACGCAGTATTTT. Amino acids: CASSLEGVPTDTQYF. J is TRBJ2-3 and V is TRBV27; D possibly uses TRBD1 or TRBD2 (6 bases each). The CDR3 runs 15 residues. V lost 3 bases and J lost 3, with 13 bases in between. Germline CDR1 and CDR2: MNHEY and SMNVEV (reference sequence).

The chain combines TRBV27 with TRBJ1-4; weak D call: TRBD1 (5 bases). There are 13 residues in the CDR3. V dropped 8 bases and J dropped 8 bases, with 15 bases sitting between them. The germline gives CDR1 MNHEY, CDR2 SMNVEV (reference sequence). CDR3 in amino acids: CASRGQGIEKLFF. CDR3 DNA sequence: TGTGCCAGCCGCGGGCAGGGCATCGAAAAACTGTTTTTT.

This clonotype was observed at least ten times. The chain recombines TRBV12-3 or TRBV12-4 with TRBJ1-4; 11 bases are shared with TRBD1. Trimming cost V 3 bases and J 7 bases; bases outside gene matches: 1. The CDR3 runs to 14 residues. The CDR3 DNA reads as TGTGCCAGCAGTTTCGGGACAGGGGGTGAAAAACTGTTTTTT. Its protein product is CASSFGTGGEKLFF.

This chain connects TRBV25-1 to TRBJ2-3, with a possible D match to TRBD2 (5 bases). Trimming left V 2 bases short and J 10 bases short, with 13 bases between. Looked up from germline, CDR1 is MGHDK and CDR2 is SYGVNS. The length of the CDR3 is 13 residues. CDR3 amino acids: CASSEQVGVAQYF. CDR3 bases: TGTGCCAGCAGTGAACAGGTCGGGGTGGCGCAGTATTTT.